This TCR beta chain was identified in a study of T cell responses to AZD1222 COVID-19 vaccine (dated by TCRdb to the early 2020s). Describing the broader study: TCR sequencing was performed for about 250 trial participants, of whom 207 were given two doses of AZD1222 and some 25 were given two doses of MenACWY control vaccine. Enrollment into the trials was organized by age into subgroups of 18-55, 56-69 and 70-plus years, and those subgroups contained approximately 160, 26 and 62 TCR-sequenced participants, respectively.

The CDR3 regions of human TCRbeta chains were analyzed by immunosequencing. The authors processed their data as follows. Repertoire TCRs were checked for matches against a reference library of SARS-CoV-2-specific TCRs that had been generated using the MIRA antigen-specificity platform. Breadth meant the fraction of unique TCRs that were SARS-CoV-2-associated, whereas depth meant the fraction of total T cells that were SARS-CoV-2-associated. Using the MIRA data, every spike-specific TCR was mapped to the spike region that the TCR reacted to and assigned to either a CD4 or a CD8 class. Log10-transformed breadth and depth values were compared by one-way ANOVA with Sidak's multiple comparisons tests. TCRdb took this table from immuneACCESS and kept in-frame rearrangements with V and J called. Such tables lack part of the clones; where checked against another copy, unresolved V genes explain under half of the gap, and the rest is unexplained. V, J and clone size were drawn from that table, and D and trimming were deduced from the DNA. The sample table holds 150,000 or so clones, of which just over 90% were seen once. The ten largest clonotypes hold less than 3.5% of the sample.

Per the publication, the time point label means: baseline before first vaccination. The treatment or condition label on this specimen signifies: meningococcal conjugate vaccine given as trial control. Samples from vaccinated people were obtained from the UK trials COV001 and COV002, which included a single-blind randomized controlled phase 2/3 trial of AZD1222 (ChAdOx1 nCoV-19) in healthy adults. For TCRbeta chain sequencing, PBMC samples were collected from trial participants at day 0 and at day 28 after the second dose. With respect to this clone: What antigen it recognizes has not been identified. Base qualities are not at hand, and no much larger clone is one base apart.

V ends up 3 bases short and J 2 bases short, with an unmatched junction base count of 7. CDR1 is given as LGHDT and CDR2 as YNNKEL, both from the germline V gene (reference sequence). There are 15 amino acids in the CDR3, from cysteine to phenylalanine inclusive. Just the 45-base CDR3 DNA is kept, in frame starting at base 1. The study at large found these results: Epitopes outside the regions mutated in the B.1.351 and B.1.1.7 variants were reportedly recognized by nearly half of the unique spike-specific TCRs. Only 5 to 7 AZD1222 recipients were SARS-CoV-2 seropositive at baseline, limiting conclusions about previously exposed vaccinees. After two AZD1222 doses, spike-specific TCR breadth and depth were significantly higher than at day 0 and than in MenACWY recipients. No day 14 peak-response samples were available, so repertoires were characterized only after the peak T cell response. Most participants were white British and females outnumbered males, and the authors suggested that clonal diversity may have been underestimated. The 56-69-year group was small, and its depth increase did not reach significance, likely because of low power. Vaccine-associated CD4 TCRs spanned the whole spike protein, with dominant responses in regions 160-218 and 743-854.

The input for sequencing was peripheral blood, taken on day 0 of MenACWY control vaccination. The sequence was collected from an adult in good health. The sequence is built from TRBV3-1 (or the pseudogene TRBV3-2) and TRBJ2-7, with 7 junctional bases fitting TRBD2. The CDR3 here reads CASSHGGSVPYEQYF. Here is the DNA: TGTGCCAGCAGCCATGGCGGGAGCGTACCCTACGAGCAGTACTTC.